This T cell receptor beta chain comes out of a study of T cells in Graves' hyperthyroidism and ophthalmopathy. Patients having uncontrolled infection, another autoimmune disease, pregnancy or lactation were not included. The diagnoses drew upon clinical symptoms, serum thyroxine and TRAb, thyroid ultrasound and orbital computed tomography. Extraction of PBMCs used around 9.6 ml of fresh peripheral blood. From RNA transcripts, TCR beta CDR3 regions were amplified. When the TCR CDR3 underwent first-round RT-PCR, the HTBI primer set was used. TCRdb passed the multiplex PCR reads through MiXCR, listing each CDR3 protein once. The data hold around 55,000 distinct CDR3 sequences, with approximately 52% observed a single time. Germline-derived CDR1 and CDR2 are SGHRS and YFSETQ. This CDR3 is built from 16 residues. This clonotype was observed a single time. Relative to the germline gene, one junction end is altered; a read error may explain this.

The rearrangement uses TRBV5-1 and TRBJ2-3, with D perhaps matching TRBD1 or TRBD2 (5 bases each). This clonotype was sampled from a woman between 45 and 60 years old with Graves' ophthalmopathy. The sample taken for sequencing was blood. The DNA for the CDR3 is TGCGCCAGCAGCGTGGTCGCCCCTTCTAGCACAGGTACGCAGTATTTT. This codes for CASSVVAPSSTGTQYF.